The clone carrying this T cell receptor beta chain was counted only a few times. The antigen is unknown. This sample is part of a study of CD8 T cells in ankylosing spondylitis. Germline loops: CDR1 MDHEN, CDR2 SYDVKM. CDR3 size: 16 residues. The junction had 9 bases not matched to a gene; V was cut back by 5 bases and J by 5 bases. Findings of the study overall: Matched ankylosing spondylitis synovial fluid reportedly contained a significantly enriched population of disease-linked clones. Past studies reported some motif variants in reactive arthritis synovial fluid and blood. One TCR beta motif, made up of roughly eight highly homologous variants, appeared characteristic of ankylosing spondylitis blood. Disease-linked clones bore a CD8+ phenotype and were relatively rare in peripheral blood.

Libraries for TCR beta were made by quantitative 5'-RACE with molecular barcodes. MiXCR was run by TCRdb on the 5' RACE reads, yielding one entry per CDR3 protein. The data hold about 420,000 distinct CDR3 sequences, with about a fifth observed a single time. The clonotype comes from a male donor with ankylosing spondylitis. Sequencing used blood, either unsorted or a sorted T cell fraction (not recorded which). The chain couples TRBV28 to TRBJ2-1, with 10 bases that match TRBD1. CDR3 in amino acids: CASSALRQGANNEQFF. For the CDR3, the DNA is TGTGCCAGCAGTGCTCTCCGACAGGGGGCGAACAATGAGCAGTTCTTC.